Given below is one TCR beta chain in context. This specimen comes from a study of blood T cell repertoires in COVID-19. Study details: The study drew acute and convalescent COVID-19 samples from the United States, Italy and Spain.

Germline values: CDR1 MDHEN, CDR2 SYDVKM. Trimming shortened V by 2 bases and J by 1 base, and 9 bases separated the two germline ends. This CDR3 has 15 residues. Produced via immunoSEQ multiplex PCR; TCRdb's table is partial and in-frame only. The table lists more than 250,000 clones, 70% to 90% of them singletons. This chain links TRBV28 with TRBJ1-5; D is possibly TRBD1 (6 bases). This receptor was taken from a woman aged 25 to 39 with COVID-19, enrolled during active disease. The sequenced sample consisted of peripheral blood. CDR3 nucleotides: TGTGCCAGCAGTTTAACAGGGACCAGCAATCAGCCCCAGCATTTT. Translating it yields CASSLTGTSNQPQHF.